The 15 T cell receptor beta chains reported below all come from one sample, sequenced in a study of CD8 T cells in ankylosing spondylitis. Study results and caveats: A TCR beta motif of about eight highly homologous variants seemed to mark ankylosing spondylitis blood.

Antigens for these TCRs are unknown. TCRdb called the 5' RACE reads again in MiXCR, with one record for every CDR3 protein. The sample lists some 220,000 distinct CDR3 sequences; more than 5.5% were seen once. Sequencing was done on a sample of blood, either unsorted or a sorted T cell fraction (not recorded which). These receptors all come from a male donor with ankylosing spondylitis.

This clonotype occurred many times. V gene TRBV10-3 combines with J gene TRBJ2-2, with D possibly being TRBD2 (6 bases). The CDR3 sequence is 18 residues long. CDR1 and CDR2 (germline): ENHRY, SYGVKD. Trimming shortened V by 3 bases and J by 0 bases, and 17 bases separated the two germline ends. The CDR3 DNA follows: TGTGCCATCAGTGACCAAAGGGGAGGCAGCACGAACACCGGGGAGCTGTTTTTT. It translates to CAISDQRGGSTNTGELFF.

This clonotype appeared many times. The CDR3 DNA is TGCAGCGACCAGCCGGGTAATGAGCAGTTCTTC. The encoded protein is CSDQPGNEQFF. This chain uses TRBV29-1 with TRBJ2-1; D ambiguous. The CDR3 runs to 11 residues. CDR1 and CDR2 from the germline V gene are SQVTM and ANQGSEA. V lost 7 bases and J 7 bases, leaving 11 bases between the germline ends.

There are many counts of this clonotype. The chain carries TRBV9 and TRBJ1-2; no clear D. The CDR3 sequence is 14 residues long. The germline V gene encodes CDR1 SGDLS and CDR2 YYNGEE. V lost 0 bases and J 0 bases, leaving 6 bases between the germline ends. CDR3 nucleotide sequence: TGTGCCAGCAGCGTAGACACAGCTAACTATGGCTACACCTTC. It encodes CASSVDTANYGYTF.

The V and J genes are TRBV12-3 or TRBV12-4 and TRBJ2-7; D possibly uses TRBD1 or TRBD2 (6 bases each). Trimming shortened V by 5 bases and J by 6 bases, and 17 bases separated the two germline ends. The CDR3 loop spans 14 amino acids. The CDR3 here is CASSPSPQGGEQYF. Here the CDR3 DNA reads TGTGCCAGCAGTCCGAGCCCACAGGGAGGCGAGCAGTACTTC.

This clonotype was detected many times. CDR3 DNA: TGTGCCAGCAGTTTAGCCAAGGGGAGAATTGGCACAGATACGCAGTATTTT. Protein: CASSLAKGRIGTDTQYF. The chain couples TRBV12-3 or TRBV12-4 to TRBJ2-3; D tentatively fits TRBD1 or TRBD2 (5 bases each). This CDR3 contains 17 residues. V dropped 0 bases and J dropped 1 base, with 14 bases sitting between them.

There are many counts of this clonotype. The chain is built from TRBV6-2 or TRBV6-3 and TRBJ2-2; D gene uncertain. The CDR3 extends over 15 amino acids. Germline CDR1 and CDR2: MNHEY and SVGEGT. Deletions cut 2 bases from V and 2 bases from J, with 9 bases between. The CDR3 loop reads CASSYNARNTGELFF. The CDR3 bases are TGTGCCAGCAGTTACAACGCGCGAAACACCGGGGAGCTGTTTTTT.

This clonotype was seen repeatedly, ten times or more. The rearrangement uses TRBV5-6 and TRBJ1-2, with D hard to call. Germline CDR1 is SGHDT and CDR2 is YYEEEE. The CDR3 covers 14 residues. The ends were cut back, 1 base at V and 4 bases at J, with 11 bases in the middle. CDR3 nucleotide sequence: TGTGCCAGCAGCTTGACTGAGACCCCCTATGGCTACACCTTC. It yields the protein CASSLTETPYGYTF.

There are many counts of this clonotype. The chain carries TRBV7-9 and TRBJ2-2, with D uncertain. V shed 4 bases and J shed 7 bases, with 7 bases lying between them. Germline CDR1 and CDR2: SEHNR and FQNEAQ (reference sequence). This CDR3 is built from 12 residues. CDR3: CASSYPNGELFF. The CDR3 coding sequence is TGTGCCAGCAGCTACCCTAACGGGGAGCTGTTTTTT.

This clonotype was detected many times. This chain uses TRBV20-1 with TRBJ2-1; TRBD2 matches at 8 bases. This CDR3 has 15 residues. The germline V gene has CDR1 DFQATT and CDR2 SNEGSKA (reference sequence). Trimming took 0 bases from V and 4 from J; bases not matched to a gene: 5. CDR3 loop: CSARDLAGSYNEQFF. CDR3 bases: TGCAGTGCTAGAGACCTAGCGGGCTCATACAATGAGCAGTTCTTC.

The V call is TRBV6-1, the J call TRBJ2-1, with 7 bases lining up with TRBD2. The CDR3 is made up of 15 amino acids. The germline V gene has CDR1 MNHNS and CDR2 SASEGT. Losses at the gene ends were 5 bases for V and 8 bases for J; bases not matched to a gene: 12. CDR3 coding DNA: TGTGCCAGCAGTACAGCGGGAAGAGAGGTGGATGAGCAGTTCTTC. This codes for CASSTAGREVDEQFF.

This clonotype was detected many times. The chain is built from TRBV14 and TRBJ2-5; D is possibly TRBD1 or TRBD2 (6 bases each). The CDR3 consists of 15 residues. V lost 2 bases and J 5 bases, leaving 15 bases between the germline ends. Per germline, CDR1 SGHDN and CDR2 FVKESK. In DNA, the CDR3 is TGTGCCAGCAGCCAACTTTCCGGGGGCGTGGAGACCCAGTACTTC. Protein product: CASSQLSGGVETQYF. Using reference TRBV14 and TRBJ2-5 for the parts outside the CDR3, the full variable domain is EAGVTQFPSHSVIEKGQTVTLRCDPISGHDNLYWYRRVMGKEIKFLLHFVKESKQDESGMPNNRFLAERTGGTYSTLKVQPAELEDSGVYFCASSQLSGGVETQYFGPGTRLLVL.

This clonotype has at least ten counts. The CDR3 DNA sequence: TGTGCCAGCAGCCAAGAGATCCGGGACAGGGAGTACAATGAGCAGTTCTTC. Its translation: CASSQEIRDREYNEQFF. The J gene is TRBJ2-1, the V gene TRBV3-1, with 9 positions matching TRBD1. Per the germline V gene, CDR1 is LGHDT and CDR2 is YNNKEL (reference sequence). Germline trimming cut 0 bases from V and 4 bases from J; bases unmatched to any gene: 7. The CDR3 loop spans 17 amino acids.

This clonotype was picked up many times. This sequence joins TRBV2 and TRBJ1-4; the D gene is possibly TRBD1 (5 bases). In germline, CDR1 is SNHLY, CDR2 FYNNEI. The CDR3 has 14 residues. V dropped 8 bases and J dropped 4 bases, with 14 bases sitting between them. CDR3 loop: CASEDRAFNEKLFF. CDR3 nucleotides: TGTGCCAGCGAAGACAGAGCTTTTAATGAAAAACTGTTTTTT. The full variable domain, its missing parts supplied by reference TRBV2 and TRBJ1-4, is EPEVTQTPSHQVTQMGQEVILRCVPISNHLYFYWYRQILGQKVEFLVSFYNNEISEKSEIFDDQFSVERPDGSNFTLKIRSTKLEDSAMYFCASEDRAFNEKLFFGSGTQLSVL.

This clonotype appeared a few times. This chain uses TRBV6-5 with TRBJ1-1, with 7 bases matching TRBD1. CDR3 length: 16 amino acids. The germline gives CDR1 MNHEY, CDR2 SVGAGI. Trimming removed 0 bases from V and 1 base from J; junction bases left unmatched: 5. CDR3 in DNA: TGTGCCAGCAGTTACTCGAGACAGGGAACGAACACTGAAGCTTTCTTT. Protein product: CASSYSRQGTNTEAFF.

This clonotype has at least ten counts. This chain uses TRBV10-2 with TRBJ2-7, with 8 nucleotides matching TRBD2. Germline V gene data show CDR1 as WSHSY and CDR2 as SAAADI. The CDR3 runs 15 residues. V lost 7 bases to trimming and J lost 0 bases; unmatched junction nucleotides: 8. DNA of the CDR3: TGCGCCAGCATGTCAGCGGGAGATCCCTCCTACGAGCAGTACTTC. Translating it yields CASMSAGDPSYEQYF.